The 21 T cell receptor beta chains below come from one sample, sequenced in a study of blood T cell repertoires in COVID-19. Generated by immunoSEQ multiplex PCR, the TCRdb table keeps only in-frame clones and is missing some. Of 150,000 or so clones listed, over 80% are singletons. The specimen sequenced was peripheral blood. These receptors all come from a human donor in a cohort sampled during active COVID-19.

V and J are TRBV3-1 (or the pseudogene TRBV3-2) and TRBJ2-1, with 9 positions matching TRBD2. CDR3 size: 20 residues. With V trimmed by 0 bases and J by 9 bases, 21 bases remained unmatched. Germline lookup yields CDR1 LGHDT and CDR2 YNNKEL (reference sequence). The CDR3 reads CASSQDSSWSGRTSYREQFF. The DNA for the CDR3 is TGTGCCAGCAGCCAAGATTCGTCGTGGAGCGGGAGGACCTCCTACCGTGAGCAGTTCTTC.

At least ten counts were recorded for this clone. J is TRBJ2-1 and V is TRBV7-6; 14 bases fit TRBD2. The V segment lost 1 base and the J segment 10 bases; nucleotides outside the gene matches: 3. Germline lookup yields CDR1 SGHVS and CDR2 FNYEAQ. This CDR3 contains 15 residues. The CDR3 spells CASSLGGLAGVEQFF. CDR3 nucleotide sequence: TGTGCCAGCAGCTTAGGGGGACTAGCGGGAGTCGAGCAGTTCTTC.

In its sample, this clone was seen a few times. The chain uses TRBV18 and TRBJ2-1; 7 bases agree with TRBD2. This CDR3 region has 16 residues. Germline V lookup: CDR1 KGHSH, CDR2 LQKENI. Germline trimming cut 1 base from V and 0 bases from J; bases unmatched to any gene: 3. The CDR3 coding sequence is TGTGCCAGCTCACCACTGGCGGGAGTCTCCTACAATGAGCAGTTCTTC. Its translation: CASSPLAGVSYNEQFF.

The chain links TRBV7-3 to TRBJ2-1, with D perhaps matching TRBD2 (5 bases). In germline, CDR1 is SGHTA, CDR2 FQGTGA. The V and J ends lost 2 bases and 7 bases respectively, with 12 bases between them. CDR3 length: 14 amino acids. DNA of the CDR3: TGTGCCAGCAGCTTAGGAGAACTAGGGAATGAGCAGTTCTTC. Protein product: CASSLGELGNEQFF.

CDR3 sequence reads: CASSLLQGGEKLFF. CDR3 sequence (DNA): TGTGCCAGCAGCTTATTACAGGGGGGTGAAAAACTGTTTTTT. This sequence joins TRBV7-2 and TRBJ1-4; 8 bases line up with TRBD1. The germline gives CDR1 SGHTA, CDR2 FQGNSA. The CDR3 contains 14 residues. V lost 2 bases to trimming and J lost 7 bases; unmatched junction nucleotides: 3. The whole variable domain, remainder taken from reference TRBV7-2 and TRBJ1-4, is GAGVSQSPSNKVTEKGKDVELRCDPISGHTALYWYRQSLGQGLEFLIYFQGNSAPDKSGLPSDRFSAERTGGSVSTLTIQRTQQEDSAVYLCASSLLQGGEKLFFGSGTQLSVL.

The genes are TRBV19 and TRBJ2-7; 8 bases are shared with TRBD2. The V gene's germline CDR1 is LNHDA and CDR2 SQIVND (reference sequence). The length of the CDR3 is 15 residues. V was pared by 5 bases and J by 3 bases, with 9 bases of the junction left unmatched. DNA for the CDR3: TGTGCCAGTAGTCCCGGGGGGGCCGGGGGCTACGAGCAGTACTTC. Its protein product is CASSPGGAGGYEQYF.

The gene calls are TRBV12-3 or TRBV12-4 and TRBJ2-7; D gene uncertain. The CDR3 runs to 13 residues. The ends were cut back, 5 bases at V and 6 bases at J, with 14 bases in the middle. The CDR3 sequence: CASSPVYGGEQYF. The CDR3 DNA sequence: TGTGCCAGCAGTCCCGTTTACGGCGGCGAGCAGTACTTC.

The chain couples TRBV19 to TRBJ1-6; perhaps TRBD1 as D (6 bases). The germline V and J ends were trimmed by 6 bases and 10 bases, with 16 bases remaining between them. This CDR3 contains 14 residues. The germline V gene encodes CDR1 LNHDA and CDR2 SQIVND (reference sequence). The CDR3 DNA follows: TGTGCCAGTAGGAACCGGGACACAGGATCACCCCTCCACTTT. This encodes CASRNRDTGSPLHF.

V is TRBV5-1 and J is TRBJ1-5, with a weak D call TRBD1 (5 bases). Germline CDR1 is SGHRS and CDR2 is YFSETQ. V lost 3 bases and J lost 2, with 12 bases in between. CDR3 length equals 15 residues. The CDR3 DNA reads as TGCGCCAGCAGCTCGAGCGGGGGTCGCAATCAGCCCCAGCATTTT. Protein product: CASSSSGGRNQPQHF.

CDR3 loop: CAISPGLEVDEQYF. The CDR3 DNA follows: TGTGCCATCAGCCCGGGACTAGAAGTAGACGAGCAGTACTTC. V usage is TRBV10-3 and J usage is TRBJ2-7, with TRBD2 identical over 8 bases. The trim removed 6 bases at V and 5 bases at J, leaving 9 bases unmatched. The CDR3 extends over 14 amino acids. Germline CDR1 ENHRY, CDR2 SYGVKD.

The CDR3 DNA follows: TGCGCCAGCAGGCAACTTGCGGGAGAGGCTGAGACCCAGTACTTC. Amino acids: CASRQLAGEAETQYF. The chain employs TRBV10-1 and TRBJ2-5; TRBD2 agrees at 7 bases. J lost 5 bases, V lost 6 bases, and 12 bases had no gene match. CDR3 size: 15 residues. Germline V gives CDR1 WNHNN, CDR2 SYGVQD (reference sequence).

The chain is built from TRBV14 and TRBJ2-5; 12 positions match TRBD2. V was pared by 5 bases and J by 4 bases, with 11 bases of the junction left unmatched. Per germline, CDR1 SGHDN and CDR2 FVKESK. The CDR3 loop spans 17 amino acids. The CDR3 reads CASSSLAGGPVGETQYF. The DNA of the CDR3 is TGTGCCAGCAGCTCGCTAGCGGGAGGGCCCGTAGGAGAGACCCAGTACTTC.

The gene calls are TRBV5-1 and TRBJ1-1, with 7 nucleotides matching TRBD1. CDR1 and CDR2 from the germline V gene are SGHRS and YFSETQ. J lost 0 bases, V lost 3 bases, and 11 bases had no gene match. The CDR3 covers 17 residues. Here the CDR3 reads CASSSRQGSVMNTEAFF. CDR3 sequence (DNA): TGCGCCAGCAGCTCCCGACAGGGATCGGTGATGAACACTGAAGCTTTCTTT.

The chain recombines TRBV7-9 with TRBJ2-5; a possible D gene is TRBD2 (6 bases). The length of the CDR3 is 16 residues. Germline CDR1 reads SEHNR; CDR2 reads FQNEAQ (reference sequence). The germline V and J ends were trimmed by 3 bases and 6 bases, with 20 bases remaining between them. The CDR3 loop is CASSFGGGQDPKTQYF. CDR3 coding DNA: TGTGCCAGCAGCTTTGGAGGAGGGCAGGATCCAAAGACCCAGTACTTC.

The rearrangement links TRBV7-9 to TRBJ2-3; a weak D match, TRBD2 (6 bases). The CDR3 is 16 residues long. V gave up 1 base and J gave up 6 bases, with 17 bases separating them. Germline CDR1 SEHNR, CDR2 FQNEAQ (reference sequence). The CDR3 sequence is CASSLGVGRIGDTQYF. The CDR3 nucleotides read TGTGCCAGCAGCTTAGGAGTCGGGAGAATCGGGGATACGCAGTATTTT.

The chain recombines TRBV3-1 (or the pseudogene TRBV3-2) with TRBJ2-1; 12 positions agree with TRBD1. The CDR3 has 16 amino acids. From germline, CDR1 is LGHDT and CDR2 YNNKEL (reference sequence). V lost 4 bases to trimming and J lost 7 bases; unmatched junction nucleotides: 8. CDR3 sequence (DNA): TGTGCCAGCAGCCTACCGGGACAGGGGGCGCTAAATGAGCAGTTCTTC. It yields the protein CASSLPGQGALNEQFF.

CDR3 sequence (DNA): TGTGCCACCAGTGAGGGGGGGCTAGCGGGCCCCGGGGAGCTGTTTTTT. This encodes CATSEGGLAGPGELFF. This rearrangement joins TRBV24-1 to TRBJ2-2, with TRBD2 matching 8 bases. The V gene end was trimmed by 4 bases and the J gene end by 6 bases; junction bases not matched to a gene: 9. This CDR3 contains 16 residues. Germline V gene sequence: CDR1 KGHDR, CDR2 SFDVKD.

The chain has TRBV3-1 (or the pseudogene TRBV3-2) and TRBJ1-2; no clear D gene. The CDR3 totals 15 residues. Deletions cut 0 bases from V and 5 bases from J, with 13 bases between. CDR1 is LGHDT and CDR2 is YNNKEL in the germline V gene (reference sequence). CDR3: CASSQDPNRVYGYTF. The CDR3 DNA reads as TGTGCCAGCAGCCAAGATCCTAACCGGGTTTATGGCTACACCTTC.

This clone was counted only a few times. The chain combines TRBV19 with TRBJ2-1, with 11 bases matching TRBD1. With 3 bases clipped from V and 3 bases from J, the junction kept 1 base outside the gene matches. This CDR3 comprises 15 residues. CDR1 and CDR2 from the germline V gene are LNHDA and SQIVND (reference sequence). This CDR3 is CASSMGTGGYNEQFF. The DNA for the CDR3 is TGTGCCAGTAGTATGGGGACAGGGGGCTACAATGAGCAGTTCTTC.

This sequence joins TRBV3-1 (or the pseudogene TRBV3-2) and TRBJ1-3, with a possible D match to TRBD1 (6 bases). The CDR3 is 15 residues long. Trimming removed 4 bases at V and 1 base at J, with 11 bases between. From germline, CDR1 is LGHDT and CDR2 YNNKEL (reference sequence). The CDR3 region has the DNA TGTGCCAGCAGCCCCCCGGGGACATCTGGAAACACCATATATTTT. Its protein product is CASSPPGTSGNTIYF.

This chain connects TRBV10-3 to TRBJ2-7, with a weak D call TRBD2 (5 bases). The CDR3 length is 13 residues. The germline V gene encodes CDR1 ENHRY and CDR2 SYGVKD. V was clipped by 3 bases and J by 5 bases, with 11 bases between them. CDR3 DNA sequence: TGTGCCATCAGTGATCCCCTAGCTCACGAGCAGTACTTC. Translating gives CAISDPLAHEQYF.